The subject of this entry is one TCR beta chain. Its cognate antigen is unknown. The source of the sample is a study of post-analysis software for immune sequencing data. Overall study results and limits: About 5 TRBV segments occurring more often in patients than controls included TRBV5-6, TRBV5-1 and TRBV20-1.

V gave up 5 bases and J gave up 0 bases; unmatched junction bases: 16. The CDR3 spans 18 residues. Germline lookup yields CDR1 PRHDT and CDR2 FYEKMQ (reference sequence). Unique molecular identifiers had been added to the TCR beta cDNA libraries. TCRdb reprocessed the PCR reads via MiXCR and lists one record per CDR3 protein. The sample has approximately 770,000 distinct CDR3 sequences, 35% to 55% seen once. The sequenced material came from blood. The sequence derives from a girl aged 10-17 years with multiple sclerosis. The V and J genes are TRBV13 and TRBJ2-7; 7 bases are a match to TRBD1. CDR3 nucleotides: TGTGCCAGCAGCCCAGGGACAGCTTCGGGATTTGTCTCCTACGAGCAGTACTTC. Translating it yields CASSPGTASGFVSYEQYF.